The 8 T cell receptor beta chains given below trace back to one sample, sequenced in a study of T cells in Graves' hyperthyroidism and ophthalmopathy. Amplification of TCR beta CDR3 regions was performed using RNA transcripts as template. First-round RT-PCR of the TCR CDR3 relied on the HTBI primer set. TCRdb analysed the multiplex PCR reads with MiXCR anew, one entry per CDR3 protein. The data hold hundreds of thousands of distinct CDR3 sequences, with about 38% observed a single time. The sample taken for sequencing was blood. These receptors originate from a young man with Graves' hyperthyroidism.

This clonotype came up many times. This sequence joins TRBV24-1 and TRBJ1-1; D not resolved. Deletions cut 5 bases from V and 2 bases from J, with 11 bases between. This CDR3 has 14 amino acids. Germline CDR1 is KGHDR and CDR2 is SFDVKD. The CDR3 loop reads CATSAGWGNTEAFF. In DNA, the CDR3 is TGTGCCACCAGTGCCGGTTGGGGTAACACTGAAGCTTTCTTT.

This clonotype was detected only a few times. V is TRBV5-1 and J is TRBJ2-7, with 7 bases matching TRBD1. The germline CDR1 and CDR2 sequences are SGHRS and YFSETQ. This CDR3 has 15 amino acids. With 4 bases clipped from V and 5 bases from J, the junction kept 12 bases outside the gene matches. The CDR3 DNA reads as TGCGCCAGCAGCCTCCGCGGACAGGCGGGCCACGAGCAGTACTTC. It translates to CASSLRGQAGHEQYF.

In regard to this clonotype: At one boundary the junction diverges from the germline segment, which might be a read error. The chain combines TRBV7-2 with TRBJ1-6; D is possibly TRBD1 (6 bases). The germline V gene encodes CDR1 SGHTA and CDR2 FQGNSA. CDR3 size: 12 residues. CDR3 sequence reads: CASSFVNRVQIF. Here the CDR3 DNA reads TGTGCCAGCAGCTTTGTGAACAGGGTCCAGATTTTT.

The CDR3 sequence is CASSLVAGGNTIYF. The DNA for the CDR3 is TGTGCCAGCAGCTTAGTGGCAGGGGGAAACACCATATATTTT. This chain links TRBV7-2 with TRBJ1-3; tentative D call: TRBD1 (5 bases). Germline values: CDR1 SGHTA, CDR2 FQGNSA. This CDR3 contains 14 residues. Trimming cost V 1 base and J 4 bases, with 8 bases left between them.

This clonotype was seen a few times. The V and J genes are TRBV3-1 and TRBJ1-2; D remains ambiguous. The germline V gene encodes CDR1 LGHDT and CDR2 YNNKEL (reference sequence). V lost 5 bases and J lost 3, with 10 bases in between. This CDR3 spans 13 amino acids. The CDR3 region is CASSGEKDYGYTF. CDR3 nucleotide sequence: TGTGCCAGCAGCGGCGAGAAGGACTATGGCTACACCTTC.

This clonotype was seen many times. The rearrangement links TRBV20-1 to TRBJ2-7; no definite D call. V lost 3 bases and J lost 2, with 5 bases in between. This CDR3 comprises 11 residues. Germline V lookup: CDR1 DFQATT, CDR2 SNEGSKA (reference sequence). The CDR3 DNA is TGCAGTGCTAGGCTAGCCTACGAGCAGTACTTC. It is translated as CSARLAYEQYF.

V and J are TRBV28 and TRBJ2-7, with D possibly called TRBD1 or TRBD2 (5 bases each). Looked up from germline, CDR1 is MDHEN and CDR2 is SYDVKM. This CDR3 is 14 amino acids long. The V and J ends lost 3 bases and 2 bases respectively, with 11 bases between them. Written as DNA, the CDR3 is TGTGCCAGCAGTTTCGGGGCGAGGGCCTACGAGCAGTACTTC. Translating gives CASSFGARAYEQYF.

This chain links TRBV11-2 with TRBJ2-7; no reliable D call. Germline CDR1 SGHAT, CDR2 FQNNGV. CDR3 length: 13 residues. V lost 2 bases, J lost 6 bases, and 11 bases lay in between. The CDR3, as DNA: TGTGCCAGCAGCTTACATGGCGAGCCCGAGCAGTACTTC. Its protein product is CASSLHGEPEQYF.